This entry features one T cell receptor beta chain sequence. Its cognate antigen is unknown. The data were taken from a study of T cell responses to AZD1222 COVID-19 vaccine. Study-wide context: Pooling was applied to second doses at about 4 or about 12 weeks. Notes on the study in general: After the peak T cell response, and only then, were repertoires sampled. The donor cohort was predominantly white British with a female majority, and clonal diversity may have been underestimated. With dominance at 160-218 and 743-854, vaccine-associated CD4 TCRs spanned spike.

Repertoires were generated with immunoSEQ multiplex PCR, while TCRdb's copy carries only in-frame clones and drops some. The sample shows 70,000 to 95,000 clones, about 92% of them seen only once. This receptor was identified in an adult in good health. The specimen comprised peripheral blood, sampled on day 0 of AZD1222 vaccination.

In nucleotides, the CDR3 is TGTGCCAGTAGTATCCCCCTTTTAGACACCTACAATGAGCAGTTCTTC. As protein: CASSIPLLDTYNEQFF. The chain employs TRBV19 and TRBJ2-1; D uncertain. The V gene's germline CDR1 is LNHDA and CDR2 SQIVND (reference sequence). This CDR3 has 16 amino acids. V was trimmed by 3 bases and J by 2 bases, leaving 14 bases between them. The complete variable domain, with remaining parts taken from reference TRBV19 and TRBJ2-1, reads DGGITQSPKYLFRKEGQNVTLSCEQNLNHDAMYWYRQDPGQGLRLIYYSQIVNDFQKGDIAEGYSVSREKKESFPLTVTSAQKNPTAFYLCASSIPLLDTYNEQFFGPGTRLTVL.